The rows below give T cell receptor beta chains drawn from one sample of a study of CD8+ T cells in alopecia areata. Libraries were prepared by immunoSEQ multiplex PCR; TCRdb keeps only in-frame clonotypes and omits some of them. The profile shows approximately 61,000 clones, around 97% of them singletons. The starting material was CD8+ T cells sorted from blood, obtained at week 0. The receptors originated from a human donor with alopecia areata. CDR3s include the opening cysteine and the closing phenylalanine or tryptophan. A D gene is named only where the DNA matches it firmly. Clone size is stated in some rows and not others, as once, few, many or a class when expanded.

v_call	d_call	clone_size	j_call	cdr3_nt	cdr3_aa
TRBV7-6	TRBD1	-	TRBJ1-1	TGTGCCAGCAGCTTAACGGGACAGAGCATGAACACTGAAGCTTTCTTT	CASSLTGQSMNTEAFF
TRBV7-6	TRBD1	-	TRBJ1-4	TGTGCCAGCAGCCTAAACTTCGGGTCAGGGGGGGCAACTAATGAAAAACTGTTTTTT	CASSLNFGSGGATNEKLFF
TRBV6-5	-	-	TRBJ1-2	TGTGCCAGCAGCCTACTGGACCGGCCTGGCCCTTACACCTTC	CASSLLDRPGPYTF
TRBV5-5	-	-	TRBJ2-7	TGTGCCAGCAGCTTGGGAGGGGTTTACTCCGAGCAGTACTTC	CASSLGGVYSEQYF
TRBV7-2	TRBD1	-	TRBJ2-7	TGTGCCAGCAGCGGAAGGGACAGGGGATCGGGGAGTCTGTACGAGCAGTACTTC	CASSGRDRGSGSLYEQYF
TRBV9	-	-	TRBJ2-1	TGTGCCAGCAGCACCGAGGGGACCGGTAATGAGCAGTTCTTC	CASSTEGTGNEQFF
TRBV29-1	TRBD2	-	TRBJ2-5	TGCAGCGGGACTAGCGGGGGGGAGACCCAGTACTTC	CSGTSGGETQYF
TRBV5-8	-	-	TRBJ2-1	TGTGCCAGCAGCCAACCCCGGTTGGGCAATGAGCAGTTCTTC	CASSQPRLGNEQFF
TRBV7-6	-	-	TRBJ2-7	TGTGCCAGCAGCTTAGGTACAGCCACCTACGAGCAGTACTTC	CASSLGTATYEQYF
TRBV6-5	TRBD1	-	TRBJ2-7	TGTGCCAGCAGTCCCGAGACAGGGAGCTCCTACGAGCAGTACTTC	CASSPETGSSYEQYF
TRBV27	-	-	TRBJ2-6	TGTGCCAGCAGCTTTAGCTCTGGGGCCAACGTCCTGACTTTC	CASSFSSGANVLTF
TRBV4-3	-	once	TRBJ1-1	TGCGCCAGCAGCCAAGTAGGGGCGGGAACTGAAGCTTTCTTT	CASSQVGAGTEAFF